This T cell receptor (beta chain) was sequenced in a study of cytomegalovirus exposure and HLA in healthy donors. PCR employed 60 Vbeta and 13 Jbeta primers. Using immunoSEQ multiplex PCR, the repertoire was profiled, and TCRdb retains in-frame clones only, with some absent. The sample contains 95,000 to 150,000 clones, approximately 72% of which appear only once. V lost 4 bases, J lost 0 bases, and 7 bases lay in between. Germline values: CDR1 MNHEY, CDR2 SMNVEV (reference sequence). The CDR3 length is 14 residues. The chain has TRBV27 and TRBJ2-1, with D maybe TRBD2 (6 bases). The source material was PBMCs. This sequence was found in a man aged 18 to 29 in good health and CMV-seronegative. The CDR3 loop is CASSYSGSYNEQFF. CDR3 nucleotides: TGTGCCAGCAGTTATAGCGGCTCCTACAATGAGCAGTTCTTC.